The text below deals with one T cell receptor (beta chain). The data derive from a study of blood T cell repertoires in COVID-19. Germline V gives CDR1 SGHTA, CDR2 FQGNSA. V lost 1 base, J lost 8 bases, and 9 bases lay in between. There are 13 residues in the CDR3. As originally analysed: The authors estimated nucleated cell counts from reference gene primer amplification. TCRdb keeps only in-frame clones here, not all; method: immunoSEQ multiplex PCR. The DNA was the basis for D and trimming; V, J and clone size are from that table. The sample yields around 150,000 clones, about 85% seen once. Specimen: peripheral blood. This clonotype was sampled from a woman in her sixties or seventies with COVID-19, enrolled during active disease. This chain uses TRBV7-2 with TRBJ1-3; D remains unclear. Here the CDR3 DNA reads TGTGCCAGCAGCTTAGTGGCCCGGGACACCATATATTTT. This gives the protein CASSLVARDTIYF. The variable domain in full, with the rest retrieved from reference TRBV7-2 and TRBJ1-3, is GAGVSQSPSNKVTEKGKDVELRCDPISGHTALYWYRQSLGQGLEFLIYFQGNSAPDKSGLPSDRFSAERTGGSVSTLTIQRTQQEDSAVYLCASSLVARDTIYFGEGSWLTVV.